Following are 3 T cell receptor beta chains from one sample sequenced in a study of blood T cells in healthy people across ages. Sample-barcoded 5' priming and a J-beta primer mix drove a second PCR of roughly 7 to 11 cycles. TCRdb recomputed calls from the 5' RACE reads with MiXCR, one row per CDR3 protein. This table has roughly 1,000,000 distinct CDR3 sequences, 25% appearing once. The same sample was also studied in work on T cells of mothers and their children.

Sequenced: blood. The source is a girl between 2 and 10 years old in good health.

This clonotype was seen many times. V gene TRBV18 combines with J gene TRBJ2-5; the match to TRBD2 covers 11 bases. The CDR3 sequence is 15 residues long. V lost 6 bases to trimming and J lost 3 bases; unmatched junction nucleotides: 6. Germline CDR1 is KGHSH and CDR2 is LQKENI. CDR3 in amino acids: CASSPGTSGEETQYF. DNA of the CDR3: TGTGCCAGCTCCCCTGGGACTAGCGGAGAAGAGACCCAGTACTTC.

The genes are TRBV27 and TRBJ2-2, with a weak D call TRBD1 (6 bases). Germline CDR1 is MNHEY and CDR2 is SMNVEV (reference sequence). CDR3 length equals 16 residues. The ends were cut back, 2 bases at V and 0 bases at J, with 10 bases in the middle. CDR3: CASSLVTGSNTGELFF. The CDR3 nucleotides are TGTGCCAGCAGTTTAGTAACAGGGTCGAACACCGGGGAGCTGTTTTTT.

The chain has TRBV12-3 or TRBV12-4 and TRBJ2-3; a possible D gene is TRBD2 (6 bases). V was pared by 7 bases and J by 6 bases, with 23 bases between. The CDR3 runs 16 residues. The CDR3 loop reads CASKPRQRAFLDTQYF. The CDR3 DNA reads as TGTGCCAGCAAACCCCGACAGCGGGCATTTCTTGATACGCAGTATTTT.